This is a list of T cell receptor beta chains from one sample in a study of post-analysis software for immune sequencing data. TCRdb re-derived calls from the PCR reads in MiXCR, one entry per CDR3 protein. The sample has a few hundred thousand distinct CDR3 sequences, roughly 35% seen once. Sequencing used blood. The source is a girl aged 5-17 years with multiple sclerosis. CDR3s include the opening cysteine and the closing phenylalanine or tryptophan. Fields, in order: clone size, D gene, V gene, J gene, CDR3 DNA, CDR3 protein. A D gene is named only where the DNA matches it firmly. Expanded clones are given a class, and other clones once, few, many or no size at all.

few	-	TRBV20-1	TRBJ2-5	TGCAGTGCTCAGAAGGGGCTGGAGACCCAGTACTTC	CSAQKGLETQYF
-	TRBD1	TRBV6-2/TRBV6-3	TRBJ1-1	TGTGCCAGCAGTTACGACAGGGCTTCAGAAGCTTTCTTT	CASSYDRASEAFF
-	TRBD1	TRBV7-3	TRBJ2-3	TGTGCCAGCAGCGCGACAGGGACCACAGATACGCAGTATTTT	CASSATGTTDTQYF
few	TRBD2	TRBV7-8	TRBJ2-5	TGTGCCAGCAGCTTACTAGCGGGGGAATCGGAGACCCAGTACTTC	CASSLLAGESETQYF
-	TRBD2	TRBV20-1	TRBJ2-1	TGCAGTGCTAGTTCTAGCGGGGGCCTCTCCTACAATGAGCAGTTCTTC	CSASSSGGLSYNEQFF
few	-	TRBV12-3/TRBV12-4	TRBJ1-1	TGTGCCAGCATACGGGACATCGGTAAGGGAGCTTTCTTT	CASIRDIGKGAFF
-	TRBD2	TRBV5-1	TRBJ2-3	TGCGCCAGCAGCCCCCGGACTAGCGGCCAAGATACGCAGTATTTT	CASSPRTSGQDTQYF
few	-	TRBV21-1	TRBJ2-6	TGTGCCAGCTGTAACGTCCTTTGCTCTGGGGCCAACGTCCTGACTTTC	CASCNVLCSGANVLTF
many	TRBD1	TRBV12-3/TRBV12-4	TRBJ2-7	TGTGCCAGCTCGACAGGGGCCTACGAGCAGTACTTC	CASSTGAYEQYF
-	TRBD2	TRBV7-3	TRBJ2-1	TGTGCCAGCAGCTTAACTGGGTGGTTGCAGCGGGGAAACAATGAGCAGTTCTTC	CASSLTGWLQRGNNEQFF
-	-	TRBV6-2/TRBV6-3	TRBJ2-5	TGTGCCAGCCGACGGACATCCCAAGAGACCCAGTACTTC	CASRRTSQETQYF
-	TRBD1	TRBV20-1	TRBJ1-5	TGCAGTGCTAGTACGCCACAGGGGGCGGCTCAGCCCCAGCATTTT	CSASTPQGAAQPQHF
few	-	TRBV28	TRBJ1-2	TGTGCCAGCAGCCTAGGATCCCCGGGGTCCTATGGCTACACCTTC	CASSLGSPGSYGYTF
few	TRBD2	TRBV4-2	TRBJ2-7	TGTGCCAGCAGCCAAGATAGCCTAGCGGGGGCGGGAGAGCAGTACTTC	CASSQDSLAGAGEQYF
-	-	TRBV10-2	TRBJ2-7	TGCGCCAGCAGGGAGCCGGGACTGACCTACGAGCAGTACTTC	CASREPGLTYEQYF
-	-	TRBV28	TRBJ2-6	TGTGCCAGCAGTTCTGGGCAGGGTAACCCTGGGGCCAACGTCCTGACTTTC	CASSSGQGNPGANVLTF
once	TRBD2	TRBV29-1	TRBJ2-3	TGCAGCGTTGGGCAGGAGCGGGGGGTAGGAGATACGCAGTATTTT	CSVGQERGVGDTQYF
-	TRBD1	TRBV3-1	TRBJ2-2	TGTGCCAGCAGCCAAGAAGGGGGCGCGGAGCTGTTTTTT	CASSQEGGAELFF
few	-	TRBV20-1	TRBJ2-3	TGCAGTGCTAGTCCTGGGACCCAAACCGGGTATACGCAGTATTTT	CSASPGTQTGYTQYF
-	-	TRBV15	TRBJ1-5	TGTGCCACCACAGACCAGGGAAATCAGCCCCAGCATTTT	CATTDQGNQPQHF
-	-	TRBV5-1	TRBJ1-2	TGCGCCAGCAGCGCCGGGCCCGAACTTGGCTACACCTTC	CASSAGPELGYTF
-	TRBD2	TRBV7-2	TRBJ2-1	TGTGCCAGCAGTGTTCGACTAGCGGGGGCAACCTACAATGAGCAGTTCTTC	CASSVRLAGATYNEQFF
few	-	TRBV3-1	TRBJ2-7	TGTGCCAGCAAAGGTAGCGCTAACTACGAGCAGTACTTC	CASKGSANYEQYF
-	-	TRBV7-2	TRBJ2-3	TGTGCCAGCAGCTCCGCGTATGAAGCAGATACGCAGTATTTT	CASSSAYEADTQYF
-	TRBD2	TRBV9	TRBJ2-7	TGTGCCAGCAGCGTAGCGGGGGGGGTGTCCGACGAGCAGTACTTC	CASSVAGGVSDEQYF
-	-	TRBV5-6	TRBJ1-1	TGTGCCAGCAGCTTGGAACTGTTAAACACTGAAGCTTTCTTT	CASSLELLNTEAFF
-	TRBD1	TRBV12-3/TRBV12-4	TRBJ2-5	TGTGCCAGCAGTTTAGGAGGGACAGGGGTTCGGGAGACCCAGTACTTC	CASSLGGTGVRETQYF
-	TRBD2	TRBV29-1	TRBJ2-5	TGCAGCGTTGAACGCGGGGGTGAGACCCAGTACTTC	CSVERGGETQYF
-	-	TRBV5-1	TRBJ1-1	TGCGCCAGCAGCTTCGACGGTGAAGCTTTCTTT	CASSFDGEAFF
-	-	TRBV6-5	TRBJ1-4	TGTGCCAGCCGCGGTGGTCCTAATGAAAAACTGTTTTTT	CASRGGPNEKLFF
-	TRBD1	TRBV4-3	TRBJ2-7	TGCGCCAGCAGCCAAGAGGTGGGGACAGGGAGCTACGAGCAGTACTTC	CASSQEVGTGSYEQYF
-	-	TRBV7-2	TRBJ1-1	TGTGCCAGCAGCTCCGGACTCCGTGAAGCTTTCTTT	CASSSGLREAFF
-	TRBD2	TRBV7-3	TRBJ2-5	TGTGCCAGCAGCCGACAGGGACTAGCAGAAGAGACCCAGTACTTC	CASSRQGLAEETQYF
-	TRBD2	TRBV27	TRBJ2-3	TGTGCCGGCCAACTCATAGCGGGGGGGCATGAAGATACGCAGTATTTT	CAGQLIAGGHEDTQYF
-	TRBD2	TRBV6-2/TRBV6-3	TRBJ2-1	TGTGCCAGCAGGCTGACTAGCGGGCGGCTGAGCTCCTACAATGAGCAGTTCTTC	CASRLTSGRLSSYNEQFF
-	TRBD2	TRBV5-1	TRBJ2-1	TGCGCCAGCAGCCCCGGGACTAACTACAATGAGCAGTTCTTC	CASSPGTNYNEQFF
-	-	TRBV4-1	TRBJ1-1	TGCGCCAGCAGCCGCTTGATGCGGATGAACACTGAAGCTTTCTTT	CASSRLMRMNTEAFF
once	TRBD1	TRBV6-5	TRBJ1-3	TGTGCCAGCAGTTACACGAACCCGGGACAGGGTGGAAACACCATATATTTT	CASSYTNPGQGGNTIYF
-	-	TRBV12-3/TRBV12-4	TRBJ1-3	TGTGCCAGCAGTCTACAGGGTCCCGGAAACACCATATATTTT	CASSLQGPGNTIYF
-	-	TRBV2	TRBJ2-1	TGTGCCAGCAGTGGGACTATAGCCAATGAGCAGTTCTTC	CASSGTIANEQFF
few	-	TRBV6-2/TRBV6-3	TRBJ2-6	TGTGCCAGCAGTTCCGGCACAGGGCTCCTCAAGCCTGGGGCCAACGTCCTGACTTTC	CASSSGTGLLKPGANVLTF
once	-	TRBV12-3/TRBV12-4	TRBJ1-1	TGTGCCAGCAGTTTAGTAGGGCGGATTGAAGCTTTCTTT	CASSLVGRIEAFF
few	-	TRBV27	TRBJ2-5	TGTGCCTGCAGTTCACGGGAAGAGACCCAGTACTTC	CACSSREETQYF
-	-	TRBV28	TRBJ2-5	TGTGCCAGCAGTTCGGAGGGGGCCGATAAGGGGGAGACCCAGTACTTC	CASSSEGADKGETQYF
few	TRBD2	TRBV20-1	TRBJ2-5	TGCAGTGCTAGGACTAGCGGCGCCCAAGAGACCCAGTACTTC	CSARTSGAQETQYF
few	-	TRBV7-2	TRBJ2-4	TGTGCCAGCAGCGCGGGGGCGAGCAAAAACATTCAGTACTTC	CASSAGASKNIQYF
-	-	TRBV12-3/TRBV12-4	TRBJ2-1	TGTGCCAGCAGTCCCACGTATGGCTCCTACAATGAGCAGTTCTTC	CASSPTYGSYNEQFF
-	-	TRBV6-6	TRBJ2-7	TGTGCCAGCAGTTACTCGGTCCTCGGTGGGGGACGCCGGGAGCAGTACTTC	CASSYSVLGGGRREQYF
-	TRBD1	TRBV20-1	TRBJ1-2	TGCAGTGCTAGCCGGGACAGGGGGATTGGCCACACCTTC	CSASRDRGIGHTF
-	TRBD2	TRBV7-8	TRBJ2-5	TGTGCCAGCAGCTATGGGGCGGGGGGCGGGGAGACCCAGTACTTC	CASSYGAGGGETQYF
-	TRBD1	TRBV6-6	TRBJ2-7	TGTGCCAGCAGAAGACAGGGGGCGGGCGAGCAGTACTTC	CASRRQGAGEQYF
-	TRBD1	TRBV5-1	TRBJ2-7	TGCGCCAGCACTTGGACAGGATCTTACGAGCAGTACTTC	CASTWTGSYEQYF
-	TRBD1	TRBV7-2	TRBJ1-2	TGTGCCAGCAGCTTGGCCGGACAGGGGGCGCGGTATGGCTACATCTTC	CASSLAGQGARYGYIF
-	-	TRBV11-2	TRBJ1-1	TGTGCCAGCAGCTCAGATAATACGGAGGCTTTCTTT	CASSSDNTEAFF
-	-	TRBV20-1	TRBJ2-7	TGCAGTGCTAGGATTCAATCGTACTCCTACGAGCAGTACTTC	CSARIQSYSYEQYF
many	-	TRBV27	TRBJ2-7	TGTGCCAGCAGTTTTGATCTTACCTACGAGCAGTACTTC	CASSFDLTYEQYF